What follows is one TCR beta chain and its context. Antigen unknown. This specimen comes from a study of T cells in narcolepsy. In the study overall: Healthy controls were enrolled alongside patients with narcolepsy type 1 or type 2.

General study points: Reportedly, autoreactive clonotypes were serially detected in patients' blood but not controls'.

The protocol was immunoSEQ multiplex PCR, while the TCRdb copy is restricted to in-frame clones and leaves out a portion. Among about 35,000 clones listed, 81% were seen once. This clonotype was sampled from a human donor in good health. The specimen sequenced was memory (CD45RA-) CD4+ T cells from blood.

Here the CDR3 DNA reads TGTGCCAGCAGTGAATTAGCGGGGGGGCGGGATACGCAGTATTTT. Translated, it gives CASSELAGGRDTQYF. The chain is built from TRBV6-1 and TRBJ2-3, with 11 bases lining up with TRBD2. After removal of 2 bases from V and 6 bases from J, the junction contained 4 bases not matched to a gene. CDR3 length: 15 residues. Germline V lookup: CDR1 MNHNS, CDR2 SASEGT.